This T cell receptor (beta chain) was captured in a study of breast tumors, draining lymph nodes, adjacent tissues. Breast cancer patients provided tissue from their axillary draining lymph nodes. General study findings and limits: Compared with basal-like, luminal-like tumors shared significantly more repertoire with nontumor tissue.

The CDR3 is made up of 14 amino acids. Germline CDR1 DFQATT, CDR2 SNEGSKA (reference sequence). The V end was cut by 1 base, the J end by 7 bases, with 14 bases between. A single record per CDR3 protein comes from TCRdb applying MiXCR to the multiplex PCR reads. Of around 130,000 distinct CDR3 sequences in the sample, 32% were seen once. In the case of this clonotype: Antigen: not known.

The chain recombines TRBV20-1 with TRBJ1-5, with D tentatively TRBD1 (6 bases). Source material: axillary lymph node tissue. The receptor comes from a female donor with breast cancer. Some clones in this sample may be carry-over from other donors' samples. CDR3 in DNA: TGCAGTGCTAGAGCTGAAGGGGGGGAACAGCCCCAGCATTTT. Amino acid sequence: CSARAEGGEQPQHF.